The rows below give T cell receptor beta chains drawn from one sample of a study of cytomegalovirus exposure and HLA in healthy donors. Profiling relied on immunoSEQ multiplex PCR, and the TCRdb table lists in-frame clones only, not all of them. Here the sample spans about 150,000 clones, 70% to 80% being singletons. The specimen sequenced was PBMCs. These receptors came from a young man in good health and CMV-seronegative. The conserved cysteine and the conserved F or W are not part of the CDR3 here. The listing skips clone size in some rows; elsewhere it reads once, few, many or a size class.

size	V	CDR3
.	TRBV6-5	ASTSSQYGYT
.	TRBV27	ASSLPVAGYLTYEQY
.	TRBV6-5	ASSGTSVEQY
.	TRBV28	ASLTGGSYEQY
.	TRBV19	ASSAGGGAAYEQY
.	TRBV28	ASSLSLGHLGEKLF
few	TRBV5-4	ASRTPGQGINEQF
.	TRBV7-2	ASSLSVATYEQY
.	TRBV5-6	ASSSTWQGGSTDTQY
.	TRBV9	ASSVSRSGNYNEQF
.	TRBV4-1	AGRLQGAPEAF
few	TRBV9	ASSGTGADTEAF
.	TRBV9	ASSPRVASLEQY
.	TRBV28	ASTDQGTYEQY
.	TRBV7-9	AIPGQGNTIY
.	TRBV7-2	ASSSISVSDEQF
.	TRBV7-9	ASSIGTAQETQY
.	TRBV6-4	ASSDSGRNGYT
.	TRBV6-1	ASSVWTGGEGQPQH
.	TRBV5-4	ASRVLAAGRSYEQY
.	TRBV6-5	ASRRESGTYEQY
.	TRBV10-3	AIRGTSDYNEQF
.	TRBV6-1	ASSALTANTEAF
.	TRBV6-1	ASSEVQGTGQY
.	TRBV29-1	SVDDSVTNYGYT
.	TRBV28	ASSPYTGSKGYT
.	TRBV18	ASSPKTSGSYEQY
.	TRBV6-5	ASSYSVDTVNTEAF
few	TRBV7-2	ASSLIPGRYYGYT
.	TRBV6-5	ASSYSDFLEQY
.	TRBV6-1	ASTLSPYNEQF
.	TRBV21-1	ASSNPLPGLPSTDTQY
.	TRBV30	ALGASGIITYEQY
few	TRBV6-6	ASRTGENEQF
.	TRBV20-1	SAKLDSGYT
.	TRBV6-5	ASSYRWGDEQF
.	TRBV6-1	ASSEAGDGYT
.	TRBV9	ASSVGRPGSSYNEQF
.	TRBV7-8	ASSPRDRGEKLF
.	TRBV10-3	AIRNMTSYNEQF
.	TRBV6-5	ASSYGLAGSDTQY
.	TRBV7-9	ASSEVGRGRYGYT
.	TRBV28	ASSMTGVNQPQH
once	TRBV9	ASSVSSGWETQY
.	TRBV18	ASSPGLAGVGEQF
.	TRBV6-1	AGGVGGAYTGELF